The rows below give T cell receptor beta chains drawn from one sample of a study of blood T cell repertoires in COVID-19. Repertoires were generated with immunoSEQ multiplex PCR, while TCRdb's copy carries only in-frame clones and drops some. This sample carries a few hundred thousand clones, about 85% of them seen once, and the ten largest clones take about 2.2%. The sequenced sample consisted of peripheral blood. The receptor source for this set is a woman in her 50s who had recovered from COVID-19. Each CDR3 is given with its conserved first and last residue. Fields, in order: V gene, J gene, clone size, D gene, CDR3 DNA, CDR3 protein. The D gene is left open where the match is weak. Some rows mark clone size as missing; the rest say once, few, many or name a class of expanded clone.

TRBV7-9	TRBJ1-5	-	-	TGTGCCAGCAGCTTTTACGCAGGAGACTATAGCAATCAGCCCCAGCATTTT	CASSFYAGDYSNQPQHF
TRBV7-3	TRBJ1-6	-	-	TGTGCCAGCAGCTTATCCAGCTCCTATAATTCACCCCTCCACTTT	CASSLSSSYNSPLHF
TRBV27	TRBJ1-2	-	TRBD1	TGTGCCAGCACTATGAAAGGCCCAACCGGGACAGGGGGTCATGGCTACACCTTC	CASTMKGPTGTGGHGYTF
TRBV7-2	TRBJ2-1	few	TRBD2	TGTGCCAGCAGCTTAACCGGGAGGGCCTACAATGAGCAGTTCTTC	CASSLTGRAYNEQFF
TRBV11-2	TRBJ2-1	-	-	TGTGCCAGCAGCTTAGATGTGGCCAATGAGCAGTTCTTC	CASSLDVANEQFF
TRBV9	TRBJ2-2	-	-	TGTGCCAGCAGCGTAGTTTCAGGGTCCGGGGAGCTGTTTTTT	CASSVVSGSGELFF
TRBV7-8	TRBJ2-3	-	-	TGTGCCAGCAGCTTAGCGACTAAAGCAGATACGCAGTATTTT	CASSLATKADTQYF
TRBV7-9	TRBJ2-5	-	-	TGTGCCAGCACTACCGGCAGGGCAGGGCAAGAGACCCAGTACTTC	CASTTGRAGQETQYF
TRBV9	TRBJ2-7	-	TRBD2	TGTGCCAGCAGCTCCGGACTAGCGTTGACGGGGCAGTACTTC	CASSSGLALTGQYF
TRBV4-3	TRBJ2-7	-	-	TGCGCCAGCAGCCAAGTATGGGACAAGGACTACGAGCAGTACTTC	CASSQVWDKDYEQYF
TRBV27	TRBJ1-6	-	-	TGTGCCAGCACCGCAAGGAGGGGGGGGTCACCCCTCCACTTT	CASTARRGGSPLHF
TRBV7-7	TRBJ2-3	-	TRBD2	TGTGCTAGCAGCCCCGGACTAGCGGCTAGCACAGATACGCAGTATTTT	CASSPGLAASTDTQYF
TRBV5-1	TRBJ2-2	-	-	TGCGCCAGCAGCTTGGGCGCAGGAAACACCGGGGAGCTGTTTTTT	CASSLGAGNTGELFF
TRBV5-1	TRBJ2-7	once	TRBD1	TGCGCCAGCAGCATCACCGGGACAGGGAACTACGAGCAGTACTTC	CASSITGTGNYEQYF
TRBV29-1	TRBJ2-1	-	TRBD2	TGCAGCCCTGGACTAGCGAACAATGAGCAGTTCTTC	CSPGLANNEQFF